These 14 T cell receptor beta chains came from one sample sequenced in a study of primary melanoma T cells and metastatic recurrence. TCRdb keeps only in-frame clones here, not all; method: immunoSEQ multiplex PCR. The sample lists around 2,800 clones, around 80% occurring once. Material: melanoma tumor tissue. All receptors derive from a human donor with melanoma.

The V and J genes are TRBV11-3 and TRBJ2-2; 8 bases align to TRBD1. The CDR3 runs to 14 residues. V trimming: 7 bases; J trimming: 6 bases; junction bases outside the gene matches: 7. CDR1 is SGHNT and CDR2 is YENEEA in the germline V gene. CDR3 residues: CASTLTGEPGELFF. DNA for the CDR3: TGTGCCAGCACCTTGACAGGGGAACCCGGGGAGCTGTTTTTT. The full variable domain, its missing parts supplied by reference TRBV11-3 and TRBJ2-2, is EAGVVQSPRYKIIEKKQPVAFWCNPISGHNTLYWYLQNLGQGPELLIRYENEEAVDDSQLPKDRFSAERLKGVDSTLKIQPAELGDSAVYLCASTLTGEPGELFFGEGSRLTVL.

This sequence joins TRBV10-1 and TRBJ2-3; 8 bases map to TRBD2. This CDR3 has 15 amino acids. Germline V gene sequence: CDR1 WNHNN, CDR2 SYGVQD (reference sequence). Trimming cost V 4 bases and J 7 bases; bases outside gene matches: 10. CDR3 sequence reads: CASSGQRGPPYTQYF. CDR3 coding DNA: TGCGCCAGCAGTGGCCAGCGGGGGCCCCCTTATACGCAGTATTTT.

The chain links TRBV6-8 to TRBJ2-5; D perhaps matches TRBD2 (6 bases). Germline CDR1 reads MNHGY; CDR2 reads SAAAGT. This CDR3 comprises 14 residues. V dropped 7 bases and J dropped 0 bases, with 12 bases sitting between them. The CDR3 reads CASKGLLYQETQYF. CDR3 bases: TGTGCCAGCAAGGGACTGCTATACCAAGAGACCCAGTACTTC.

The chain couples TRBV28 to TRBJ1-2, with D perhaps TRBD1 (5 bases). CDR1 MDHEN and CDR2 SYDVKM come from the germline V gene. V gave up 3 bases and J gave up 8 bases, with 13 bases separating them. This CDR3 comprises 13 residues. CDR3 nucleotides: TGTGCCAGCAGTTTTGCGGGGCGCTTCGGCTACACCTTC. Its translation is CASSFAGRFGYTF.

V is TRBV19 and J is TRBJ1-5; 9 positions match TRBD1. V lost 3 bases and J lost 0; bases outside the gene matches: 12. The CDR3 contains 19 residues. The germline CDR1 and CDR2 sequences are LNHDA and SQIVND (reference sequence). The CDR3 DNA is TGTGCCAGTAGTATCGGAAGACCGGGACAGGGTGGTAGCAATCAGCCCCAGCATTTT. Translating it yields CASSIGRPGQGGSNQPQHF.

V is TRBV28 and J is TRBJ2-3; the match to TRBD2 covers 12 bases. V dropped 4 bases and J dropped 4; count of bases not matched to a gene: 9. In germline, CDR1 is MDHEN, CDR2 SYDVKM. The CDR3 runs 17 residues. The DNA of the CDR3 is TGTGCCAGCAGTTCCCGACTAGCGGGAGCAACGGCAGATACGCAGTATTTT. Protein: CASSSRLAGATADTQYF.

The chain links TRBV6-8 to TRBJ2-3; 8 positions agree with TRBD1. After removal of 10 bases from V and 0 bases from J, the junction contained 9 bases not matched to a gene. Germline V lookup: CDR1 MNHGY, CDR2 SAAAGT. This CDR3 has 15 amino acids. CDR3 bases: TGTGCCATCACTAAGACAGGGGCAAGCACAGATACGCAGTATTTT. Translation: CAITKTGASTDTQYF.

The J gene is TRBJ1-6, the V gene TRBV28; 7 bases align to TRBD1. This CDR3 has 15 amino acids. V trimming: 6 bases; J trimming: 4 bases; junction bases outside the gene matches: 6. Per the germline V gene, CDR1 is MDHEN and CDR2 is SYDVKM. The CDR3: CASRPNRGYNSPLHF. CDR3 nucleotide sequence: TGTGCCAGCAGACCTAACAGGGGTTATAATTCACCCCTCCACTTT.

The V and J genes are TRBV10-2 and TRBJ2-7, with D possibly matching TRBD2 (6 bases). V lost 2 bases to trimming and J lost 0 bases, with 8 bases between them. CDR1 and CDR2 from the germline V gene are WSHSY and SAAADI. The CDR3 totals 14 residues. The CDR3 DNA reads TGCGCCAGCAGTGAGACTAGCAACTCCTACGAGCAGTACTTC. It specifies CASSETSNSYEQYF.

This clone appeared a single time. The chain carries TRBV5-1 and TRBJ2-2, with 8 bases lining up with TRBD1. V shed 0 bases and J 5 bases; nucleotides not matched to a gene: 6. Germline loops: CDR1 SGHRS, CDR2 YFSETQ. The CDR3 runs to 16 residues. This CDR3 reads CASSLAGTGPTGELFF. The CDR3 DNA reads TGCGCCAGCAGCTTGGCCGGGACAGGACCAACCGGGGAGCTGTTTTTT. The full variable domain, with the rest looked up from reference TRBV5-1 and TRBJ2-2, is KAGVTQTPRYLIKTRGQQVTLSCSPISGHRSVSWYQQTPGQGLQFLFEYFSETQRNKGNFPGRFSGRQFSNSRSEMNVSTLELGDSALYLCASSLAGTGPTGELFFGEGSRLTVL.

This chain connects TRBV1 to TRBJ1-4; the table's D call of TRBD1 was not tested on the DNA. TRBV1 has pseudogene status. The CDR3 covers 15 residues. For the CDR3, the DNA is TGCGCCAGCAGCCAAGATGGGACAGGGGGAGTAAAACTGTTTTTT. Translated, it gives CASSQDGTGGVKLFF.

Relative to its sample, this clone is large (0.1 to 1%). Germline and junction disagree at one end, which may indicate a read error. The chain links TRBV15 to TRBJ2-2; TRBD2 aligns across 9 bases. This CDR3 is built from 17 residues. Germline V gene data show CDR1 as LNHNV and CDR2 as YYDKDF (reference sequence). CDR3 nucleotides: TGTGCCACCAGCAGAGATCGACTAGCGGCGAAGACCGGGGAGCTGTTTTTT. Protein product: CATSRDRLAAKTGELFF.

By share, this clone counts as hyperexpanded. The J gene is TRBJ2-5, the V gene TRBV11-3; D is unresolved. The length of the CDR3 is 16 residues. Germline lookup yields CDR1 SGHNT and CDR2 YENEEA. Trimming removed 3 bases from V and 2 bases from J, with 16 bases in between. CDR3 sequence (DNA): TGTGCCAGCAGCTTGGTTGGGGTCCAGAGGCAAGAGACCCAGTACTTC. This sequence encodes CASSLVGVQRQETQYF. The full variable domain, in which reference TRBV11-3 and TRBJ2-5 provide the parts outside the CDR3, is EAGVVQSPRYKIIEKKQPVAFWCNPISGHNTLYWYLQNLGQGPELLIRYENEEAVDDSQLPKDRFSAERLKGVDSTLKIQPAELGDSAVYLCASSLVGVQRQETQYFGPGTRLLVL.

This CDR3 is CASNGIGDNSPLHF. In DNA form, the CDR3 reads TGTGCCAGCAACGGGATAGGGGATAATTCACCCCTCCACTTT. The rearrangement links TRBV25-1 to TRBJ1-6; tentatively, D is TRBD1 (5 bases). V lost 7 bases and J lost 5, with 12 bases in between. The germline V gene encodes CDR1 MGHDK and CDR2 SYGVNS. The CDR3 is 14 amino acids.